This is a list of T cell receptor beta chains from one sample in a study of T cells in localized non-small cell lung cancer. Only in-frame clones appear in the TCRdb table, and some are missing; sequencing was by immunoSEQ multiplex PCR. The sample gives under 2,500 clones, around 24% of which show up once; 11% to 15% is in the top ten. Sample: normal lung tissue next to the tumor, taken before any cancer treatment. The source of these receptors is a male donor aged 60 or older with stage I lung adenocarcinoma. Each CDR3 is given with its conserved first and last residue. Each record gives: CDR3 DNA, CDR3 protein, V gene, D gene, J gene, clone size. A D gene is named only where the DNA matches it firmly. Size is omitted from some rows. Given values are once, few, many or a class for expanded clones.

TGCAGCGTTGAAGCTGGGATGGGCCAGGGCTACACCTTC,CSVEAGMGQGYTF,TRBV29-1,NA,TRBJ1-2,NA
TGTGCCAGTAGTACCGGGACAGGGGAGTGGGAAGCTTTCTTT,CASSTGTGEWEAFF,TRBV19,TRBD1,TRBJ1-1,few
TGTGCCAGCAGCCCGGGACTCAAAGGAGGGATCGCTGAAGCTTTCTTT,CASSPGLKGGIAEAFF,TRBV11-3,NA,TRBJ1-1,medium-sized
TGTGCCTGGGTTAAAGGGAAGGGGCTCATGATGACGTATGGCTACACCTTC,CAWVKGKGLMMTYGYTF,TRBV30,NA,TRBJ1-2,NA
TGTGCCAGCGCCTCGAGGGCAGGGCTGGGGAATGAGCAGTTCTTC,CASASRAGLGNEQFF,TRBV11-3,NA,TRBJ2-1,few
TGCGCCAGCAGCTTGCGGACAGGGCAGCACTACGAGCAGTACTTC,CASSLRTGQHYEQYF,TRBV5-1,TRBD1,TRBJ2-7,NA
TGTGCCAGTAGTAGGGAGGGCATGAACACTGAAGCTTTCTTT,CASSREGMNTEAFF,TRBV19,NA,TRBJ1-1,large
TGTGCCAGCAGCTCCCTAGGGCCCGACACTGAAGCTTTCTTT,CASSSLGPDTEAFF,TRBV11-3,NA,TRBJ1-1,medium-sized
TGTGCCAGCAGCTTAACCCCGGGAACGGATGAGCAGTTCTTC,CASSLTPGTDEQFF,TRBV11-3,NA,TRBJ2-1,medium-sized
TGTGCCAGCAGCCCCTATCTGGAAGGGGAGTATGGCTACACCTTC,CASSPYLEGEYGYTF,TRBV11-3,NA,TRBJ1-2,few
TGTGCCAGCAGCTTAGGAGCGGTAGCCTACGAGCAGTACTTC,CASSLGAVAYEQYF,TRBV11-3,NA,TRBJ2-7,few
TGTGCCAGCACCCCTTCATCGGGACAAGAAGGGATGGGACCCCTCCACTTT,CASTPSSGQEGMGPLHF,TRBV28,NA,TRBJ1-6,few
TGTGCCAGCTCAGGACAGCTAAACACCGGGGAGCTGTTTTTT,CASSGQLNTGELFF,TRBV18,NA,TRBJ2-2,NA
TGTGCCTGGAGTGTAAATTCACCGACAGGTATATATGGCTACACCTTC,CAWSVNSPTGIYGYTF,TRBV30,NA,TRBJ1-2,large
TGTGCCAGCAGTGACGGGGTGAACTATGGCTACACCTTC,CASSDGVNYGYTF,TRBV6-8,NA,TRBJ1-2,few
TGTGCCAGCAAGACTAGCGGGGACTCCCATACGCAGTATTTT,CASKTSGDSHTQYF,TRBV11-3,TRBD2,TRBJ2-3,medium-sized
TGTGCCAGCTCACCACAGAGCCGCACCCTGGATGGCTACACCTTC,CASSPQSRTLDGYTF,TRBV18,NA,TRBJ1-2,NA
TGTGCCAGCAGTCACGACCGCAGGGCTAATGAAAAACTGTTTTTT,CASSHDRRANEKLFF,TRBV25-1,NA,TRBJ1-4,NA
TGTGCCAGTAGTATAGGGCGATTGGGGGGTTCCTACAATGAGCAGTTCTTC,CASSIGRLGGSYNEQFF,TRBV19,NA,TRBJ2-1,NA
TGTGCCAGCAGCCGAATGTCAGGGAATCAGCCCCAGCATTTT,CASSRMSGNQPQHF,TRBV28,NA,TRBJ1-5,NA
TGTGCCAGCAGCGCGGAGACAGGGGCTAATTCACCCCTCCACTTT,CASSAETGANSPLHF,TRBV9,TRBD1,TRBJ1-6,NA
TGTGCCAGCAGTGAAGAAGGGGGGAACTACAATGAGCAGTTCTTC,CASSEEGGNYNEQFF,TRBV2,NA,TRBJ2-1,NA
TGTGCCAGCAGTTACTCGATCGAGGGCAGGGGGAATTCACCCCTCCACTTT,CASSYSIEGRGNSPLHF,TRBV6-8,TRBD1,TRBJ1-6,few
TGTGCCAGTAGTCTCGACAGGGGAATAAGCAATCAGCCCCAGCATTTT,CASSLDRGISNQPQHF,TRBV19,TRBD1,TRBJ1-5,NA
TGTGCCAGCAGATCCGCGACGGGGGTCACTGAAGCTTTCTTT,CASRSATGVTEAFF,TRBV9,NA,TRBJ1-1,NA
TGTGCCTTAGACGGGACAGGGAATGAAGCTTTCTTT,CALDGTGNEAFF,TRBV30,TRBD1,TRBJ1-1,large
TGTGCTAGTGGCCCCGGACAGTCCTACGAGCAGTACTTC,CASGPGQSYEQYF,TRBV12-5,NA,TRBJ2-7,NA
TGTGCCAGCAGTTACTCGGGGGACAGGGGAAATGGCTACACCTTC,CASSYSGDRGNGYTF,TRBV6-8,TRBD1,TRBJ1-2,few